This T cell receptor beta chain is from a study of T cells in women clearing cervical HPV infection. Overall study context: Donors had HPV16-related CIN3 or worse; 2 had invasive cancer. Case blood was drawn a median about 160 days after lesion detection.

About this clone itself: Its specificity is not known. The read comes to an end 3 residues before the CDR3 does, leaving the germline J gene to fill in the end.

Average input was approximately 1,200 ng genomic DNA for immunoSEQ TCR beta CDR3 amplification. The repertoire was sequenced with immunoSEQ multiplex PCR; TCRdb's copy has only in-frame clones and lacks some. The table for this sample gives under 40,000 clones. The CDR3 totals 16 residues. Germline values: CDR1 LNHDA, CDR2 SQIVND (reference sequence). Broader study findings: Each sample's T-cell count was unknown, possibly confounding richness.

The chain is built from TRBV19 and TRBJ2-2; the D gene is possibly TRBD1 (5 bases). Specimen: blood buffy coat. The clonotype originates from a woman aged 18 to 75 with a cervical HPV16 infection that either progressed to CIN3+ or cleared (not recorded which). Incomplete CDR3 DNA: TGTGCCAGTAGTCCCCGGTCCATCTCTGGGGCCAACGTG. Amino acid sequence: CASSPRSISGANV. The complete CDR3 reads CASSPRSISGANVLFF.